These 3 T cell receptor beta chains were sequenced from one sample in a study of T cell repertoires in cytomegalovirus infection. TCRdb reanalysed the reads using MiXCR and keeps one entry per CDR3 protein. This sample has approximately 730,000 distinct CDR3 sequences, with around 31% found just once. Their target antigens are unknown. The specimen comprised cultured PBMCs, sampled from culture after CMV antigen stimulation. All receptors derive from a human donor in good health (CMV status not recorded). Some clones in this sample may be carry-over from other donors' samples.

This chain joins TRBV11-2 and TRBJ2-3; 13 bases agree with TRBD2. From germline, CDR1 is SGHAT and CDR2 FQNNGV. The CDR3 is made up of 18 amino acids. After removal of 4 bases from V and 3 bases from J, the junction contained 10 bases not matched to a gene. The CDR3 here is CASSSPGLAGVWTDTQYF. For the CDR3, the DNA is TGTGCCAGCAGCTCCCCCGGACTAGCGGGAGTTTGGACAGATACGCAGTATTTT.

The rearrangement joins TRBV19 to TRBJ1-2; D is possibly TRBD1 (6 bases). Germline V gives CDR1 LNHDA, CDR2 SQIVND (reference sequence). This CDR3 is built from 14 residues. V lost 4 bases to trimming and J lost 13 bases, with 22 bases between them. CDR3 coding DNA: TGTGCCAGTAGTACCACCCGGAACAGGGCGTTTAGCACCTTC. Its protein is CASSTTRNRAFSTF.

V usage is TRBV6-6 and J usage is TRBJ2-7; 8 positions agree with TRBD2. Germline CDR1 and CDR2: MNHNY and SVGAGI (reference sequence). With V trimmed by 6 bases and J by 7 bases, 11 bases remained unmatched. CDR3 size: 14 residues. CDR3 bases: TGTGCCAGCAGCACGCGGGGGGCCGGGATAGAGCAGTACTTC. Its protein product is CASSTRGAGIEQYF.